This passage covers 6 T cell receptor beta chains from one sample sequenced in a study of blood T cell repertoires in COVID-19. Clones were read by immunoSEQ multiplex PCR, and TCRdb kept only the in-frame ones, dropping some. The table records tens of thousands of clones, approximately 92% of them present only once. What was sequenced was peripheral blood. These receptors came from a human donor in a cohort sampled during active COVID-19.

The rearrangement uses TRBV7-2 and TRBJ1-6; a possible D gene is TRBD1 (6 bases). Germline-derived CDR1 and CDR2 are SGHTA and FQGNSA. The CDR3 sequence is 16 residues long. V lost 5 bases and J 7 bases, leaving 18 bases between the germline ends. This chain's CDR3 is CASSAQRGLENSPLHF. In nucleotides, the CDR3 is TGTGCCAGCAGCGCGCAGCGGGGGCTAGAGAATTCACCCCTCCACTTT.

The CDR3 protein is CASSIGTGHQETQYF. CDR3 nucleotide sequence: TGCGCCAGCAGCATCGGGACAGGGCACCAAGAGACCCAGTACTTC. The chain links TRBV5-1 to TRBJ2-5; 9 bases match TRBD1. V shed 4 bases, J shed 0 bases, and the junction held 4 bases outside the gene matches. CDR1 is SGHRS, CDR2 YFSETQ, per germline. The CDR3 runs 15 residues.

This rearrangement joins TRBV19 to TRBJ1-1; D unclear. Trimming pared 3 bases from V and 5 bases from J, leaving 13 bases between. The V gene's germline CDR1 is LNHDA and CDR2 SQIVND (reference sequence). The CDR3 length is 14 residues. The chain's CDR3 is CASSITGFRTEAFF. For the CDR3, the DNA is TGTGCCAGTAGTATCACCGGGTTTAGGACTGAAGCTTTCTTT.

The genes are TRBV9 and TRBJ2-3; D remains ambiguous. Trimming pared 4 bases from V and 7 bases from J, leaving 22 bases between. From germline, CDR1 is SGDLS and CDR2 YYNGEE. The CDR3 extends over 16 amino acids. For the CDR3, the DNA is TGTGCCAGCAGCCCCTCGGATAACTATAGGAGTAATACGCAGTATTTT. It encodes CASSPSDNYRSNTQYF.

The chain employs TRBV4-1 and TRBJ1-2; the D gene is possibly TRBD1 (5 bases). The CDR3 spans 15 residues. From germline, CDR1 is MGHRA and CDR2 YSYEKL. Between the trimmed V and J ends, which lost 1 base and 5 bases, there was a span of 14 bases. The CDR3 region is CASSQAEVPGYGYTF. The CDR3 nucleotides are TGCGCCAGCAGCCAAGCTGAGGTCCCAGGGTATGGCTACACCTTC.

This chain connects TRBV5-1 to TRBJ2-3, with 9 positions matching TRBD1. There are 15 residues in the CDR3. The V gene's germline CDR1 is SGHRS and CDR2 YFSETQ. The V gene end was trimmed by 2 bases and the J gene end by 3 bases; junction bases not matched to a gene: 4. CDR3 DNA sequence: TGCGCCAGCAGCTTAGGGGACAGGGTAACAGATACGCAGTATTTT. Amino acid sequence: CASSLGDRVTDTQYF.